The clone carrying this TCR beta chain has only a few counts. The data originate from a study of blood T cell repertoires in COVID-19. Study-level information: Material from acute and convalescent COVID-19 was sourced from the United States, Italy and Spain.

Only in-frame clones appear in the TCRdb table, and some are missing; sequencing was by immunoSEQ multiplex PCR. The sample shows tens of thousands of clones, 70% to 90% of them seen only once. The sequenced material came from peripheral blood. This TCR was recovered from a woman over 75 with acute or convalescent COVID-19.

The CDR3: CASSTGQGGRTDTQYF. DNA of the CDR3: TGTGCCAGCAGCACCGGACAGGGCGGGAGAACAGATACGCAGTATTTT. The chain combines TRBV4-2 with TRBJ2-3; TRBD1 might be the D (8 bases). Trimming cost V 5 bases and J 3 bases, with 18 bases left between them. There are 16 residues in the CDR3. From germline, CDR1 is LGHNA and CDR2 YNFKEQ.